The 2 T cell receptor beta chains in this list originate from one sample, sequenced in a study of control samples from healthy donors and cancer patients. Generated by immunoSEQ multiplex PCR, the TCRdb table keeps only in-frame clones and is missing some. The top ten clones hold 15% to 20% of a sample with some 100,000 clones, roughly 89% of them seen once. The sample taken for sequencing was blood. The receptors originated from a woman in her 50s in good health.

V and J are TRBV14 and TRBJ2-7, with D perhaps being TRBD1 or TRBD2 (6 bases each). Trimming cost V 5 bases and J 3 bases, with 20 bases left between them. This CDR3 spans 16 amino acids. The germline gives CDR1 SGHDN, CDR2 FVKESK. For the CDR3, the DNA is TGTGCCAGCAGCGCCGGGCCCTCCGGGGGACACTACGAGCAGTACTTC. Its protein product is CASSAGPSGGHYEQYF. Filled out from reference TRBV14 and TRBJ2-7, the complete variable domain reads EAGVTQFPSHSVIEKGQTVTLRCDPISGHDNLYWYRRVMGKEIKFLLHFVKESKQDESGMPNNRFLAERTGGTYSTLKVQPAELEDSGVYFCASSAGPSGGHYEQYFGPGTRLTVT.

This clone appeared a single time. The genes are TRBV4-2 and TRBJ2-2; D remains ambiguous. The CDR3 has 16 amino acids. Germline CDR1 and CDR2: LGHNA and YNFKEQ. With 1 base removed from V and 0 bases from J, the gap between germline ends came to 9 bases. This CDR3 is CASSQVSVANTGELFF. The DNA for the CDR3 is TGTGCCAGCAGCCAAGTGAGCGTCGCGAACACCGGGGAGCTGTTTTTT.